Each of the 8 T cell receptor beta chains below was sequenced from the same sample in a study of cytomegalovirus exposure and HLA in healthy donors. Primers for the PCR totalled 60 Vbeta and 13 Jbeta. Profiled with immunoSEQ multiplex PCR; TCRdb holds only in-frame clones, not every one. The listing records about 88,000 clones. The sample comprised PBMCs. These receptors were collected from a girl aged 10 to 17 in good health and CMV-seropositive.

The V and J genes are TRBV5-1 and TRBJ1-1, with 7 bases matching TRBD1. Germline values: CDR1 SGHRS, CDR2 YFSETQ. This CDR3 is 13 amino acids long. V gave up 4 bases and J gave up 6 bases; unmatched junction bases: 6. The CDR3 sequence: CASSGTGDPEAFF. CDR3 DNA: TGCGCCAGCAGCGGAACAGGGGATCCTGAAGCTTTCTTT.

V and J are TRBV5-1 and TRBJ2-2, with D perhaps TRBD2 (5 bases). The germline V gene encodes CDR1 SGHRS and CDR2 YFSETQ. CDR3 length: 12 residues. The V and J ends lost 8 bases and 8 bases respectively, with 13 bases between them. The CDR3 is CASGPGLGELFF. The CDR3 DNA follows: TGCGCCAGTGGCCCGGGGTTGGGGGAGCTGTTTTTT.

The rearrangement links TRBV5-4 to TRBJ1-6, with D uncertain. Germline-derived CDR1 and CDR2 are SGHNT and YYREEE (reference sequence). Trimming took off 4 bases at V and 6 bases at J, with 11 bases between the two ends. The CDR3 sequence is 14 residues long. CDR3 sequence: CASSQNVPNSPLHF. The CDR3 DNA is TGTGCCAGCAGCCAGAACGTCCCTAATTCACCCCTCCACTTT.

The V gene is TRBV4-2, the J gene TRBJ2-2, with 8 bases lining up with TRBD1. The V segment lost 4 bases and the J segment 2 bases; nucleotides outside the gene matches: 12. The CDR3 is 18 residues long. The germline CDR1 and CDR2 sequences are LGHNA and YNFKEQ. As DNA, the CDR3 is TGTGCCAGCAGCCCCAATCCCGTGGGACAGGTCAACACCGGGGAGCTGTTTTTT. Its translation is CASSPNPVGQVNTGELFF.

The chain couples TRBV7-9 to TRBJ2-7, with D maybe TRBD1 (6 bases). The germline gives CDR1 SEHNR, CDR2 FQNEAQ (reference sequence). This CDR3 has 15 residues. V was cut by 2 bases and J by 2 bases, with 13 bases left in between. The CDR3 loop is CASSLTRQDPYEQYF. CDR3 in DNA: TGTGCCAGCAGCTTAACCAGACAGGACCCCTACGAGCAGTACTTC.

The chain couples TRBV5-1 to TRBJ2-7; the match to TRBD1 covers 8 bases. Germline values: CDR1 SGHRS, CDR2 YFSETQ. This CDR3 region has 12 residues. J lost 7 bases, V lost 4 bases, and 4 bases had no gene match. The CDR3 bases are TGCGCCAGCAGCATCGACAGGGGTGAGCAGTACGTC. It codes for CASSIDRGEQYV.

The rearrangement links TRBV27 to TRBJ1-2; 7 nucleotides match TRBD1. V gave up 3 bases and J gave up 0 bases; unmatched junction bases: 1. The V gene's germline CDR1 is MNHEY and CDR2 SMNVEV (reference sequence). This CDR3 spans 14 amino acids. The CDR3 DNA follows: TGTGCCAGCAGTTTCCAGGGGGCTAACTATGGCTACACCTTC. Residues: CASSFQGANYGYTF.

Comments on this clone: Different DNA sequences within this sample yield the same CDR3. V is TRBV7-3 and J is TRBJ2-2; D may be TRBD2 (5 bases). The germline V gene encodes CDR1 SGHTA and CDR2 FQGTGA. With 0 bases removed from V and 7 bases from J, the gap between germline ends came to 6 bases. The CDR3 runs to 13 residues. The DNA for the CDR3 is TGTGCCAGCAGCTTAACAGGGAGCGGGGAGCTGTTTTTT. This codes for CASSLTGSGELFF.